Listed below are T cell receptor beta chains from one sample, sequenced in a study of graft-versus-host responses after intestinal transplantation. Assay used: immunoSEQ multiplex PCR; TCRdb lists only in-frame clones, some missing. The sample includes some 25,000 clones, more than 85% of them seen just once. The sample consisted of PBMCs, taken just under 40 days after intestinal transplant. The receptors originated from a human patient who received an intestinal transplant, so some T cells may come from the graft donor. The CDR3 runs from the conserved cysteine through the conserved F or W. Fields, in order: J gene, V gene, D gene, clone size, CDR3 DNA, CDR3 protein. The D gene is left open where the match is weak. The listing skips clone size in some rows; elsewhere it reads once, few, many or a size class.

J: TRBJ2-7; V: TRBV5-6; D: TRBD2; size: .; DNA: TGTGCCAGCAGCCCGGATTGGGCTAGCGGGACCTACGAGCAGTACTTC; CDR3: CASSPDWASGTYEQYF
J: TRBJ2-2; V: TRBV11-2; D: .; size: .; DNA: TGTGCCAGCAGCCCGGACGGGACTTGGAACACCGGGGAGCTGTTTTTT; CDR3: CASSPDGTWNTGELFF
J: TRBJ2-7; V: TRBV15; D: TRBD2; size: .; DNA: TGTGCCACCAGCAGAGATCGCGGGACTAGCGGCTACGAGCAGTACTTC; CDR3: CATSRDRGTSGYEQYF
J: TRBJ2-1; V: TRBV13; D: .; size: .; DNA: TGTGCCAGCAGCCCCCCGGCGGATAGGGCCTCCTACAATGAGCAGTTCTTC; CDR3: CASSPPADRASYNEQFF
J: TRBJ1-1; V: TRBV14; D: .; size: .; DNA: TGTGCCAGCAGCCAAGGAGGTCCGGAAGCTTTCTTT; CDR3: CASSQGGPEAFF
J: TRBJ1-4; V: TRBV19; D: .; size: few; DNA: TGTGCCAGTAGTCAGGGATCGGCAACTAATGAAAAACTGTTTTTT; CDR3: CASSQGSATNEKLFF
J: TRBJ1-3; V: TRBV10-2; D: TRBD1; size: .; DNA: TGCGCCAGCATCAGGGACAGGGGGCAAGGCTCTGGAAACACCATATATTTT; CDR3: CASIRDRGQGSGNTIYF
J: TRBJ1-1; V: TRBV7-3; D: .; size: .; DNA: TGTGCCAGCAGCTTAACTGGTGCTTCCTTGGGGAGCACTGAAGCTTTCTTT; CDR3: CASSLTGASLGSTEAFF
J: TRBJ1-5; V: TRBV2; D: TRBD1; size: .; DNA: TGTGCCAGCAGTGACCCGGGACAGGGGGATTATAGCAATCAGCCCCAGCATTTT; CDR3: CASSDPGQGDYSNQPQHF
J: TRBJ1-2; V: TRBV5-4; D: .; size: .; DNA: TGTGCCAGCAGCCCCCGGGAGGGGCATCCCTATGGCTACACCTTC; CDR3: CASSPREGHPYGYTF
J: TRBJ2-3; V: TRBV6-5; D: TRBD2; size: .; DNA: TGTGCCAGCGGGGGACTATACACAGATACGCAGTATTTT; CDR3: CASGGLYTDTQYF
J: TRBJ1-6; V: TRBV27; D: TRBD1; size: .; DNA: TGTGCCAGCAGTAGACAGGGGATTGATTCACCCCTCCACTTT; CDR3: CASSRQGIDSPLHF
J: TRBJ2-3; V: TRBV6-1; D: .; size: once; DNA: TGTGCCAGCAGTGATAAGGCATCACTAAGCACAGATACGCAGTATTTT; CDR3: CASSDKASLSTDTQYF
J: TRBJ2-7; V: TRBV4-1; D: TRBD2; size: .; DNA: TGCGCCAGCAGTCCGGGAGCGGGAAGCTCCTACGAGCAGTACTTC; CDR3: CASSPGAGSSYEQYF
J: TRBJ2-5; V: TRBV15; D: .; size: .; DNA: TGTGCCACCAGCAGAGCAATACAAGAGACCCAGTACTTC; CDR3: CATSRAIQETQYF
J: TRBJ1-3; V: TRBV28; D: .; size: .; DNA: TGTGCCAGCAGGAGACCCACGACACACAGGGCTGGAAACACCATATATTTT; CDR3: CASRRPTTHRAGNTIYF
J: TRBJ2-7; V: TRBV7-6; D: .; size: .; DNA: TGTGCCAGCAGCTTAGGGGACCCCAACGGAGCCTACGAGCAGTACTTC; CDR3: CASSLGDPNGAYEQYF
J: TRBJ2-5; V: TRBV5-8; D: .; size: .; DNA: TGTGCCAGCAGCTTGGGGGGACCACGTGGCGAGACCCAGTACTTC; CDR3: CASSLGGPRGETQYF
J: TRBJ2-2; V: TRBV6-4; D: TRBD2; size: .; DNA: TGTGCCAGCAGTACTATTAGCGGGAGGAGTCCCGGGGAGCTGTTTTTT; CDR3: CASSTISGRSPGELFF